Listed below are T cell receptor beta chains from one sample, sequenced in a study of blood T cells in healthy people across ages. MiXCR, run by TCRdb on the 5' RACE reads, gives a single entry per CDR3 protein. The sample lists around 670,000 distinct CDR3 sequences; under 30% were seen once. What was sequenced was blood. The receptors here all came from a woman at least 80 years old in good health. CDR3s include the opening cysteine and the closing phenylalanine or tryptophan. A D gene is named only where the DNA matches it firmly. Expanded clones get a size class; other rows say once, few or many, or leave the size out.

d_gene	abundance	j_gene	v_gene	CDR3nt	CDR3aa
.	.	TRBJ2-7	TRBV10-3	TGTGCCATCAGTGACCGCGGGTCCTACGAGCAGTACTTC	CAISDRGSYEQYF
TRBD2	few	TRBJ2-2	TRBV12-3/TRBV12-4	TGTGCCAGCAGTTTCCTGGCGGGGGGGCCGACGGGCACCGGGGAGCTGTTTTTT	CASSFLAGGPTGTGELFF
.	many	TRBJ1-1	TRBV6-5	TGTGCCAGCGGCTTCAGGACGACCCTGAACACTGAAGCTTTCTTT	CASGFRTTLNTEAFF
.	many	TRBJ2-1	TRBV5-1	TGCGCCAGCAGCGCTGGTTTGAGTGAGCAGTTCTTC	CASSAGLSEQFF
TRBD2	many	TRBJ2-7	TRBV5-1	TGCGCCAGCAGCTCCCGGAGAAGCGGGGTCTTCTCCTACGAGCAGTACTTC	CASSSRRSGVFSYEQYF
.	.	TRBJ2-1	TRBV20-1	TGCAGTGCCCCCTCTAGTCATTCCTACAATGAGCAGTTCTTC	CSAPSSHSYNEQFF
TRBD1	few	TRBJ1-2	TRBV20-1	TGCAGTGCAAACCCAGGGGGATCCTATGGCTACACCTTC	CSANPGGSYGYTF
.	.	TRBJ1-1	TRBV7-9	TGTGCCAGCAGCCTACACTCGCAGGGGCCTGAAGCTTTCTTT	CASSLHSQGPEAFF
.	.	TRBJ2-7	TRBV20-1	TGCAGTGCCAGACCCGTCAAGGAGCAGTACTTC	CSARPVKEQYF
.	few	TRBJ2-2	TRBV5-1	TGCGCCAGCAGCCCGGGGGCGGGGCAGACCGGGGAGCTGTTTTTT	CASSPGAGQTGELFF
TRBD1	many	TRBJ1-5	TRBV25-1	TGTGCCAGCAGGGAAAGCCGGGACAGGCTACGTATTGGCAATCAGCCCCAGCATTTT	CASRESRDRLRIGNQPQHF
TRBD1	few	TRBJ2-7	TRBV30	TGTGCCTGGAGTTTAGATCCGGGACAGGCGTACTTC	CAWSLDPGQAYF
TRBD2	many	TRBJ2-1	TRBV12-3/TRBV12-4	TGTGCCAGCAGTTTAGCAGCTAGCGGGGGGATGTCAATGAGGCAGTTCTTC	CASSLAASGGMSMRQFF
TRBD1	.	TRBJ1-2	TRBV6-2/TRBV6-3	TGTGCCAGCAGTTACCCACAGGGGCTCGGCTACACCTTC	CASSYPQGLGYTF
.	few	TRBJ1-2	TRBV12-3/TRBV12-4	TGTGCCAGCACTAACGGGGGGGGCTACACCTTC	CASTNGGGYTF
.	.	TRBJ1-5	TRBV6-6	TGTGCCAGCAGTTACGACAGGTATCAGCCCCAGCATTTT	CASSYDRYQPQHF
TRBD1	many	TRBJ2-1	TRBV27	TGTGCCAGCGCCGCTACTACCGGGACAGGGATCGATGAGCAGTTCTTC	CASAATTGTGIDEQFF
TRBD1	once	TRBJ2-7	TRBV20-1	TGCAGTGCGGGACACCGGGACAGCTTCTACGAGCAGTACTTC	CSAGHRDSFYEQYF
.	.	TRBJ2-5	TRBV28	TGTGCCAGCAGTTTGGGGGAGACCCGGTACTTC	CASSLGETRYF
.	few	TRBJ2-1	TRBV6-2/TRBV6-3	TGTGCCAGCTCGTCAGCGTCGTACAATGAGCAGTTCTTC	CASSSASYNEQFF
.	.	TRBJ1-2	TRBV30	TGTGCCTGGAAGGGGGGGGACTATGGCTACACCTTC	CAWKGGDYGYTF
TRBD1	.	TRBJ1-1	TRBV12-3/TRBV12-4	TGTGCCAGCAATACAGGGGGTCGATACGCTGAAGCTTTCTTT	CASNTGGRYAEAFF
TRBD2	many	TRBJ2-7	TRBV5-1	TGCGCCAGCAGCTTGGCCCCCCGAGCGGGAGAGCAGTACTTC	CASSLAPRAGEQYF
.	.	TRBJ2-5	TRBV7-2	TGTGCCAGCAGCTTAGGGGGTTGGCGGCGGGGTTTCCAAGAGACCCAGTACTTC	CASSLGGWRRGFQETQYF
.	.	TRBJ1-4	TRBV27	TGTGCCAGCAGTCGAAAGCCCCCAGGGGCGCTCGGTGAAAAACTGTTTTTT	CASSRKPPGALGEKLFF
.	many	TRBJ2-7	TRBV7-2	TGTGCCAGCAGCTTAGTTAGTGTAGGGCCCAACTACGAGCAGTACTTC	CASSLVSVGPNYEQYF
.	few	TRBJ1-1	TRBV24-1	TGTGCCACCAGTGATTTGAAGCTGATGAACACTGAAGCTTTCTTT	CATSDLKLMNTEAFF
.	many	TRBJ2-1	TRBV6-1	TGTGCCAGCAGTGCGCGCTCTTTCAATGAGCAGTTCTTC	CASSARSFNEQFF
.	many	TRBJ2-1	TRBV30	TGTGCCTGGCAATCGCGGTCTACTGAGCAGTTCTTC	CAWQSRSTEQFF
TRBD2	few	TRBJ2-5	TRBV20-1	TGCAGTGCCTGGGGGGGACAAGAGACCCAGTACTTC	CSAWGGQETQYF
.	many	TRBJ2-7	TRBV15	TGTGCCACCAGCAGAGATAGAACCTACGAGCAGTACTTC	CATSRDRTYEQYF
.	once	TRBJ1-5	TRBV12-3/TRBV12-4	TGTGCCAGCAGGGCGGGGACGGGTCAGCCCCAGCATTTT	CASRAGTGQPQHF